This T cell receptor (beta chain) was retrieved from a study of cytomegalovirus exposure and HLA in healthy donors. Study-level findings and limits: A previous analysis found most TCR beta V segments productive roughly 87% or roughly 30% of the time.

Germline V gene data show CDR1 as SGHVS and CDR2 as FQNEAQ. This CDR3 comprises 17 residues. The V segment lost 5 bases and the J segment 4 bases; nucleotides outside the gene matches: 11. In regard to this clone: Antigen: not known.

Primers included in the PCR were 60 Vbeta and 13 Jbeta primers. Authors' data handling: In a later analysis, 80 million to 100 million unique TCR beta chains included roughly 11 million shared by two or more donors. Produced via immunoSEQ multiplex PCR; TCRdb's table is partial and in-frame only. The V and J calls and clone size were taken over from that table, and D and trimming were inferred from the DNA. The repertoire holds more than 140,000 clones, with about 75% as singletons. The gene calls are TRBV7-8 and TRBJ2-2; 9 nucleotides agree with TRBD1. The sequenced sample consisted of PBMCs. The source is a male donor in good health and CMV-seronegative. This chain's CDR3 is CASSPLRYRGPTGELFF. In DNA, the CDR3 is TGTGCCAGCAGCCCCTTACGCTACAGGGGGCCCACCGGGGAGCTGTTTTTT.